The rows below give T cell receptor beta chains drawn from one sample of a study of CD8+ T cells in alopecia areata. The table came from immunoSEQ multiplex PCR; TCRdb's copy has only in-frame clones and leaves some out. The sample lists some 150,000 clones, around 86% occurring once. This material consisted of CD8+ T cells sorted from blood, taken at week 4, from a patient treated with tofacitinib. These receptor sequences come from a human donor with alopecia areata. The CDR3 runs from the conserved cysteine through the conserved F or W. The D gene is left open where the match is weak. Clone size appears in some rows only: once, few, many, or a class for an expanded clone.

d_call	clone_size	v_call	j_call	cdr3_aa	cdr3_nt
.	.	TRBV9	TRBJ2-7	CASSTGGRGYEQYF	TGTGCCAGCAGTACTGGGGGACGGGGCTACGAGCAGTACTTC
TRBD1	.	TRBV7-9	TRBJ2-7	CASSRTGAAYEQYF	TGTGCCAGCAGTCGGACAGGGGCCGCCTACGAGCAGTACTTC
.	.	TRBV9	TRBJ2-7	CASSVAGDYEQYF	TGTGCCAGCAGCGTTGCAGGGGACTACGAGCAGTACTTC
.	.	TRBV13	TRBJ1-2	CASATYPLRNYGYTF	TGTGCCAGCGCCACTTATCCCCTCCGGAACTATGGCTACACCTTC
TRBD2	.	TRBV2	TRBJ2-2	CAREEAGADTGELFF	TGTGCCAGAGAGGAAGCGGGAGCAGACACCGGGGAGCTGTTTTTT
TRBD1	.	TRBV6-6	TRBJ1-2	CASSYQDRGGPDGYTF	TGTGCCAGCAGTTACCAAGACAGGGGGGGGCCGGATGGCTACACCTTC
.	.	TRBV5-6	TRBJ2-1	CASSSPLGPYNEQFF	TGTGCCAGCAGCTCGCCTCTAGGTCCGTACAATGAGCAGTTCTTC
.	.	TRBV9	TRBJ2-1	CASSAESWSLNEQFF	TGTGCCAGCAGCGCGGAATCTTGGTCGCTCAATGAGCAGTTCTTC
TRBD1	.	TRBV29-1	TRBJ1-2	CSVVGQGNYGYTF	TGCAGCGTCGTGGGACAGGGGAACTATGGCTACACCTTC
TRBD1	.	TRBV29-1	TRBJ2-2	CSVVLRDRGGTGELFF	TGCAGCGTTGTTCTACGGGACAGGGGAGGGACCGGGGAGCTGTTTTTT
.	.	TRBV7-9	TRBJ2-2	CASSSRQANTGELFF	TGTGCCAGCAGCTCCAGACAGGCGAACACCGGGGAGCTGTTTTTT
.	.	TRBV29-1	TRBJ1-3	CSVAGTDDSGNTIYF	TGCAGCGTTGCCGGGACGGACGACTCTGGAAACACCATATATTTT
TRBD2	.	TRBV2	TRBJ2-7	CASSEEVGLAANYEQYF	TGTGCCAGCAGTGAGGAGGTAGGACTAGCGGCGAATTACGAGCAGTACTTC
.	.	TRBV6-6	TRBJ2-1	CASTRPGYYNEQFF	TGTGCCAGCACCCGCCCGGGTTACTACAATGAGCAGTTCTTC
TRBD2	many	TRBV6-4	TRBJ2-1	CASSESSGSRNEQFF	TGTGCCAGCAGTGAGTCTAGCGGGTCCCGCAATGAGCAGTTCTTC
.	.	TRBV27	TRBJ2-1	CASSKLEASYNEQFF	TGTGCCAGCAGTAAGTTAGAGGCCTCCTACAATGAGCAGTTCTTC
.	.	TRBV7-8	TRBJ2-7	CASSEEQGREQYF	TGTGCCAGCAGCGAGGAACAGGGTCGCGAGCAGTACTTC